This entry describes one TCR beta chain. A single record per CDR3 protein comes from TCRdb applying MiXCR to the RACE reads. The sample holds about 180,000 distinct CDR3 sequences, about 31% seen once. Time point indicated: pre-sensitization, week 0. The treatment is: therapeutic diphenylcyclopropenone sensitization with weekly scalp DPC. V was shortened by 4 bases and J by 3 bases, with 16 bases between the two germline ends. The germline V gene encodes CDR1 SGHRS and CDR2 YFSETQ. The CDR3 loop spans 16 amino acids. This sample is part of a study of human T cells and chemical hapten exposure. Overall study context: Diagnoses of alopecia areata, totalis or universalis occurred in mostly female patients.

The sample consisted of whole blood, taken in connection with sensitization to the hapten diphenylcyclopropenone (DPC). This TCR came from a woman in her twenties or thirties with alopecia areata. Some clones in this sample may be carry-over from other donors' samples. This chain connects TRBV5-1 to TRBJ1-4; D is unclear. As DNA, the CDR3 is TGCGCCAGCAGCCCCTACAACAGAGAATCTAATGAAAAACTGTTTTTT. This sequence encodes CASSPYNRESNEKLFF.